This record concerns one TCR beta chain sequence. This entry comes from a study of T cell responses to AZD1222 COVID-19 vaccine. Data came from immunoSEQ multiplex PCR; TCRdb stores just in-frame clones and leaves some out. The sample consists of fewer than 150,000 clones, about 93% of them appearing once. V was shortened by 5 bases and J by 8 bases, with 25 bases between the two germline ends. The CDR3 loop spans 16 amino acids. In germline, CDR1 is SGHNT, CDR2 YYREEE (reference sequence). This chain connects TRBV5-4 to TRBJ1-2; D not certain. Source: peripheral blood, taken on day 0 of AZD1222 vaccination. The sequence derives from an adult in good health. The CDR3 sequence: CASRRGTEENMLGYTF. The CDR3 region has the DNA TGTGCCAGCAGGCGCGGAACGGAAGAGAATATGTTGGGCTACACCTTC.